These 24 T cell receptor beta chains were all obtained from the same sample, sequenced in a study of T cells expressing NK-cell markers (dated by TCRdb to 2019 to 2021). The method was 5' RACE. This sample was sequenced with an Illumina HiSeq 2000. The reads underwent TCRdb reprocessing, giving one record for each CDR3 protein sequence and no DNA. This sample's table carries about 110,000 distinct CDR3 sequences. The top ten clonotypes cover around 20% of the sample. Sequencing was carried out using blood T cells: a sorted CD56 or NKG2C T cell subset, CD4+ or CD8+ T cells, or bulk PBMC T cells (not recorded which). The receptors were gathered from a woman aged 18-70 years in good health.

The chain employs TRBV12-3 or TRBV12-4 and TRBJ2-3; TCRdb gives TRBD1 as the D gene, but with no DNA this cannot be confirmed. This CDR3 comprises 14 residues. This chain's CDR3 is CASSLGRGTDTQYF.

V usage is TRBV6-1 and J usage is TRBJ2-5; absent DNA, TCRdb's TRBD1 call cannot be checked. The length of the CDR3 is 15 residues. CDR1 is MNHNS, CDR2 SASEGT, per germline. The chain's CDR3 is CAGSFRDRDLETQYF.

The chain uses TRBV11-1 and TRBJ2-5; TCRdb selects TRBD1, and the lack of DNA leaves this call unchecked. The CDR3 runs to 14 residues. Germline CDR1 SGHAT, CDR2 FQDESV (reference sequence). The CDR3 sequence: CASSLSLGEETQYF.

The chain combines TRBV5-5 with TRBJ2-7; TCRdb calls TRBD2, which cannot be checked without DNA. The CDR3 sequence is 15 residues long. Germline V lookup: CDR1 SGHKS, CDR2 YYEKEE (reference sequence). Here the CDR3 reads CASSLDGPEAYEQYF.

The rearrangement links TRBV18 to TRBJ2-6. Germline assignment: CDR1 KGHSH and CDR2 LQKENI. The CDR3 length is 16 residues. CDR3 loop: CASSPPVGSGANVLTF. The entire variable domain, with the rest obtained from reference TRBV18 and TRBJ2-6, is as follows: NAGVMQNPRHLVRRRGQEARLRCSPMKGHSHVYWYRQLPEEGLKFMVYLQKENIIDESGMPKERFSAEFPKEGPSILRIQQVVRGDSAAYFCASSPPVGSGANVLTFGAGSRLTVL.

The chain uses TRBV28 and TRBJ2-5; the TCRdb D gene call, TRBD1, has no DNA to confirm it. Germline assignment: CDR1 MDHEN and CDR2 SYDVKM. The CDR3 extends over 16 amino acids. The CDR3 region is CASSKGHRDIRWTQYF.

The CDR3 region is CASSLGQTGELFF. The V gene is TRBV5-1, the J gene TRBJ2-2. This CDR3 is 13 amino acids long. The V gene's germline CDR1 is SGHRS and CDR2 YFSETQ.

This chain connects TRBV29-1 to TRBJ1-2. Germline V gene data show CDR1 as SQVTM and CDR2 as ANQGSEA. The CDR3 has 13 residues. CDR3 sequence: CSVESGNNYGYTF.

The chain uses TRBV7-9 and TRBJ2-1; TCRdb proposes TRBD1, but this gene call is untestable without DNA. The CDR3 covers 15 residues. Germline loops: CDR1 SEHNR, CDR2 FQNEAQ (reference sequence). The CDR3 region is CASSLEGRLPNEQFF.

The rearrangement uses TRBV28 and TRBJ2-1; absent DNA, TCRdb's TRBD1 call cannot be checked. Germline V lookup: CDR1 MDHEN, CDR2 SYDVKM. The CDR3 extends over 13 amino acids. CDR3 loop: CASRHDRGGEQFF.

This chain joins TRBV15 and TRBJ2-7. The CDR3 runs to 15 residues. CDR1 and CDR2 from the germline V gene are LNHNV and YYDKDF (reference sequence). The CDR3: CATSREGLSSYEQYF.

V is TRBV29-1 and J is TRBJ2-2; TCRdb calls TRBD2, which cannot be checked without DNA. CDR3 size: 12 residues. Germline V lookup: CDR1 SQVTM, CDR2 ANQGSEA. The CDR3 reads CSVVRGPGELFF.

The chain joins TRBV20-1 to TRBJ2-5; TCRdb's assignment of TRBD2 cannot be checked, as there is no DNA. CDR1 is DFQATT and CDR2 is SNEGSKA in the germline V gene (reference sequence). This CDR3 is 13 amino acids long. CDR3 in amino acids: CSAKRGAGETQYF.

The chain combines TRBV10-3 with TRBJ2-7; TCRdb calls TRBD2, which cannot be checked without DNA. The CDR3 sequence is 13 residues long. Germline CDR1 ENHRY, CDR2 SYGVKD. CDR3 amino acids: CAIMEGTSYEQYF.

This sequence joins TRBV5-1 and TRBJ2-1; TCRdb picks TRBD2, but there is no DNA to check that call. Germline CDR1 reads SGHRS; CDR2 reads YFSETQ. The CDR3 sequence is 17 residues long. CDR3: CASSLELAGAVAGEQFF.

The chain links TRBV4-1 to TRBJ1-5; TCRdb's D call of TRBD1 is untestable without DNA. CDR3 length: 16 amino acids. CDR1 is MGHRA, CDR2 YSYEKL, per germline. Here the CDR3 reads CASSQLGARGDQPQHF.

This rearrangement joins TRBV27 to TRBJ2-1; TCRdb names TRBD2, which stays unverified in the absence of DNA. Looked up from germline, CDR1 is MNHEY and CDR2 is SMNVEV (reference sequence). This CDR3 spans 15 amino acids. The CDR3 spells CASSPASGSDNEQFF.

V usage is TRBV6-1 and J usage is TRBJ2-3; TCRdb's D gene call, TRBD2, goes unchecked for lack of DNA. The CDR3 consists of 13 residues. The germline CDR1 and CDR2 sequences are MNHNS and SASEGT. This CDR3 reads CASRTGIRDTQYF.

V is TRBV24-1 and J is TRBJ2-1; TCRdb returns TRBD2, unconfirmable since there is no DNA. There are 15 residues in the CDR3. Per germline, CDR1 KGHDR and CDR2 SFDVKD. Here the CDR3 reads CATSQRSLTYNEQFF.

V gene TRBV20-1 combines with J gene TRBJ2-1; the TCRdb call, TRBD2, lacks DNA for checking. CDR1 and CDR2 (germline): DFQATT, SNEGSKA (reference sequence). CDR3 size: 17 residues. The CDR3 sequence is CSARPRLAGGRMGEQFF.

V usage is TRBV3-1 and J usage is TRBJ2-5; without DNA, the TCRdb call of TRBD2 cannot be checked. This CDR3 is 16 amino acids long. Germline CDR1 and CDR2: LGHDT and YNNKEL (reference sequence). CDR3 loop: CASSQDWGSAGETQYF.

This rearrangement joins TRBV7-2 to TRBJ2-1; the D call from TCRdb, TRBD1, cannot be confirmed without DNA. Germline V gives CDR1 SGHTA, CDR2 FQGNSA. This CDR3 has 16 amino acids. The CDR3 sequence is CASSSTGTGYYNEQFF.

CDR3 amino acids: CASSFPLNEQFF. The rearrangement links TRBV5-4 to TRBJ2-1; TCRdb names TRBD2, which stays unverified in the absence of DNA. The CDR3 is made up of 12 amino acids. CDR1 and CDR2 from the germline V gene are SGHNT and YYREEE (reference sequence).

CDR3 in amino acids: CSASLAGGPGTQYF. The V gene is TRBV29-1, the J gene TRBJ2-5; lacking DNA, the TRBD2 call made by TCRdb goes unchecked. Germline assignment: CDR1 SQVTM and CDR2 ANQGSEA. The CDR3 covers 14 residues.